A selection of T cell receptor beta chains follows, all from one sample in a study of patients and donors after allogeneic stem cell transplantation. Using its own MiXCR run on the RT-PCR reads, TCRdb lists one record per CDR3 protein. This table holds 150,000 to 200,000 distinct CDR3 sequences, approximately 28% found once. Sequencing was carried out using blood, either unsorted or a sorted T cell fraction (not recorded which). The receptors come from a human donor who was either an allogeneic HSCT recipient or a stem cell or donor lymphocyte infusion donor (not recorded which). It is not recorded whose cells these are; they may come from a transplant donor. Each CDR3 is given with its conserved first and last residue. The D gene is left open where the match is weak. A clone size is listed for some rows: how often the clone was seen (once, few, many), or a class if it is expanded.

J gene | clone size | D gene | V gene | CDR3 protein | CDR3 DNA
TRBJ1-5 | many | - | TRBV15 | CATSGHSLGTVNQPQHF | TGTGCCACCAGCGGACACTCCCTCGGAACAGTCAATCAGCCCCAGCATTTT
TRBJ2-7 | - | TRBD1 | TRBV7-9 | CASSLGAGTGFPYEQYF | TGTGCCAGCAGCTTAGGGGCTGGGACAGGGTTCCCCTACGAGCAGTACTTC
TRBJ1-5 | few | - | TRBV5-1 | CASSLYLDQPQHF | TGCGCCAGCAGCTTGTATTTGGATCAGCCCCAGCATTTT
TRBJ1-5 | few | TRBD1 | TRBV10-2 | CASSNRGVQPQHF | TGCGCCAGCAGCAACAGGGGGGTTCAGCCCCAGCATTTT
TRBJ2-1 | few | - | TRBV7-6 | CASSLALTGSSYNEQFF | TGTGCCAGCAGCTTAGCGCTAACGGGTAGCTCCTACAATGAGCAGTTCTTC
TRBJ1-4 | - | - | TRBV6-6 | CASNRDIAFEKLFF | TGTGCCAGCAATCGAGACATCGCGTTCGAAAAACTGTTTTTT
TRBJ1-1 | - | TRBD1 | TRBV29-1 | CSVPTGDTEAFF | TGCAGCGTACCGACAGGGGATACTGAAGCTTTCTTT
TRBJ2-1 | - | TRBD2 | TRBV7-9 | CASRPPAGLAGSYNEQFF | TGTGCCAGCAGGCCTCCCGCGGGCCTAGCGGGATCCTACAATGAGCAGTTCTTC
TRBJ2-3 | - | TRBD1 | TRBV5-1 | CASSLAPGTGYTDTQYF | TGCGCCAGCAGCTTGGCTCCTGGGACAGGCTACACAGATACGCAGTATTTT
TRBJ2-2 | few | - | TRBV12-3/TRBV12-4 | CASRRAPGVVGELFF | TGTGCCAGCAGGCGGGCCCCAGGGGTGGTCGGGGAGCTGTTTTTT
TRBJ2-1 | few | TRBD1 | TRBV20-1 | CSARDLRQGTWSSYNEQFF | TGCAGTGCTAGAGATCTCCGACAGGGGACATGGAGCTCCTACAATGAGCAGTTCTTC
TRBJ2-7 | - | - | TRBV20-1 | CSATGLLSYEQYF | TGCAGTGCTACGGGACTCCTCTCCTACGAGCAGTACTTC
TRBJ1-5 | many | TRBD1 | TRBV18 | CASSPRTGGSNQPQHF | TGTGCCAGCTCACCACGGACAGGGGGTTCCAATCAGCCCCAGCATTTT
TRBJ2-1 | few | TRBD2 | TRBV12-3/TRBV12-4 | CASSFLLAGANEQFF | TGTGCCAGCAGTTTCTTGCTAGCGGGAGCCAATGAGCAGTTCTTC
TRBJ2-7 | few | TRBD1 | TRBV25-1 | CASSEPGGLDYEQYF | TGTGCCAGCAGTGAACCAGGGGGCCTAGACTACGAGCAGTACTTC
TRBJ2-5 | few | TRBD1 | TRBV12-3/TRBV12-4 | CASSLGQGRGETQYF | TGTGCCAGCAGTTTGGGACAGGGGCGGGGAGAGACCCAGTACTTC
TRBJ1-2 | - | - | TRBV5-1 | CASSPDSGYGYTF | TGCGCCAGCAGCCCCGACAGCGGCTATGGCTACACCTTC
TRBJ2-5 | few | - | TRBV7-9 | CASSLPQGKETQYF | TGTGCCAGCAGCTTACCCCAGGGGAAAGAGACCCAGTACTTC
TRBJ1-2 | - | - | TRBV15 | CATSRESPGSLGGYTF | TGTGCCACCAGCAGAGAGTCTCCCGGGAGTCTGGGTGGCTACACCTTC
TRBJ2-1 | - | TRBD1 | TRBV5-1 | CASSLGQGARNEQFF | TGCGCCAGCAGCTTGGGCCAGGGGGCAAGGAATGAGCAGTTCTTC
TRBJ2-7 | few | - | TRBV12-3/TRBV12-4 | CASSSQGTYEQYF | TGTGCCAGCAGTTCACAGGGTACCTACGAGCAGTACTTC
TRBJ2-4 | few | - | TRBV5-6 | CASSFRGAKNIQYF | TGTGCCAGCAGCTTCCGGGGGGCCAAAAACATTCAGTACTTC
TRBJ2-3 | - | - | TRBV7-9 | CASSLVTPGDTQYF | TGTGCCAGCAGCTTAGTCACCCCCGGGGATACGCAGTATTTT
TRBJ2-7 | - | TRBD1 | TRBV12-3/TRBV12-4 | CASSSPGQGIYEQYF | TGTGCCAGCAGTTCCCCGGGACAGGGAATCTACGAGCAGTACTTC
TRBJ1-6 | few | TRBD1 | TRBV3-1 | CASSQGQGTPSPLHF | TGTGCCAGCAGCCAAGGACAGGGGACTCCTTCACCCCTCCACTTT
TRBJ2-5 | few | - | TRBV6-5 | CASSYVREVQETQYF | TGTGCCAGCAGTTACGTCCGGGAAGTCCAAGAGACCCAGTACTTC
TRBJ2-3 | - | TRBD1 | TRBV5-1 | CASSSRTGETDTQYF | TGCGCCAGCAGCTCGCGGACAGGGGAAACAGATACGCAGTATTTT
TRBJ2-5 | - | TRBD2 | TRBV5-1 | CASSPGLAGGARETQYF | TGCGCCAGCAGCCCGGGACTAGCGGGGGGAGCCCGGGAGACCCAGTACTTC
TRBJ1-3 | - | - | TRBV29-1 | CSVQQFSGNTIYF | TGCAGCGTTCAACAGTTCTCTGGAAACACCATATATTTT
TRBJ2-7 | - | TRBD2 | TRBV11-1 | CASSISGTSVSYEQYF | TGTGCCAGCAGCATTTCCGGGACTAGCGTCTCCTACGAGCAGTACTTC
TRBJ1-4 | many | - | TRBV20-1 | CSARVAGGNEKLFF | TGCAGTGCTAGAGTGGCAGGCGGTAATGAAAAACTGTTTTTT